The 19 T cell receptor beta chains below were found in one sample sequenced in a study of blood T cells in healthy people across ages. The second PCR ran about 7 to 12 cycles with a sample-barcoded 5' primer and J-beta primers. TCRdb processed the 5' RACE reads anew with MiXCR; each CDR3 protein has one entry. The sample records approximately 1.5 million distinct CDR3 sequences, about 31% being singletons. The sample taken for sequencing was blood. The receptors come from a woman between 25 and 40 years old in good health.

The V gene is TRBV9, the J gene TRBJ2-6, with a tentative D call TRBD1 (6 bases). The germline V gene has CDR1 SGDLS and CDR2 YYNGEE. This CDR3 region has 18 residues. Trimming left V 1 base short and J 0 bases short, with 14 bases between. Here the CDR3 DNA reads TGTGCCAGCAGCGTAAAGTCAGGGGCTAACTCTGGGGCCAACGTCCTGACTTTC. Protein: CASSVKSGANSGANVLTF.

This clonotype has just one count. A much larger clonotype is one base distant, so this may be a read error. The gene calls are TRBV20-1 and TRBJ2-7; 11 positions agree with TRBD1. Looked up from germline, CDR1 is DFQATT and CDR2 is SNEGSKA (reference sequence). CDR3 length: 15 residues. CDR3 sequence: CCAKDRGLFSYEQYF. The CDR3 region has the DNA TGCTGTGCTAAGGACAGGGGGCTTTTCTCCTACGAGCAGTACTTC.

The chain uses TRBV25-1 and TRBJ2-2; D unclear. Germline values: CDR1 MGHDK, CDR2 SYGVNS. There are 11 residues in the CDR3. With 4 bases removed from V and 16 bases from J, the gap between germline ends came to 13 bases. CDR3 sequence: CASSGTSTRFF. The CDR3 nucleotides read TGTGCCAGCAGTGGTACATCCACGCGGTTTTTT.

The chain carries TRBV5-1 and TRBJ1-1; D gene ambiguous. Germline V lookup: CDR1 SGHRS, CDR2 YFSETQ. Trimming pared 7 bases from V and 1 base from J, leaving 11 bases between. The CDR3 extends over 13 amino acids. The CDR3 region is CASSGSKNTEAFF. The DNA of the CDR3 is TGCGCCAGCTCCGGCAGTAAGAACACTGAAGCTTTCTTT. Supplemented by reference TRBV5-1 and TRBJ1-1, the full variable domain reads KAGVTQTPRYLIKTRGQQVTLSCSPISGHRSVSWYQQTPGQGLQFLFEYFSETQRNKGNFPGRFSGRQFSNSRSEMNVSTLELGDSALYLCASSGSKNTEAFFGQGTRLTVV.

This chain connects TRBV3-1 to TRBJ1-2; D unresolved. Germline loops: CDR1 LGHDT, CDR2 YNNKEL (reference sequence). This CDR3 contains 14 residues. V gave up 0 bases and J gave up 6 bases, with 11 bases separating them. As DNA, the CDR3 is TGTGCCAGCAGCCAAGATGGAGGTTCTGATGGCTACACCTTC. Protein sequence: CASSQDGGSDGYTF.

The chain carries TRBV4-1 and TRBJ1-1; possibly TRBD1 for D (6 bases). In germline, CDR1 is MGHRA, CDR2 YSYEKL. V was cut by 3 bases and J by 0 bases, with 29 bases left in between. This CDR3 has 21 amino acids. Here the CDR3 DNA reads TGCGCCAGCAGCCAGATGCGTATCGGGGGGCTCGACCTTGCCATGAACACTGAAGCTTTCTTT. This codes for CASSQMRIGGLDLAMNTEAFF.

This chain links TRBV5-8 with TRBJ2-5, with D possibly TRBD2 on 5 matching bases. The germline CDR1 and CDR2 sequences are SGHTS and YDEGEE. Trimming left V 7 bases short and J 0 bases short, with 19 bases between. The CDR3 is 16 amino acids. CDR3 sequence (DNA): TGTGCCAGCTGGGGTAGGAAAACTAGGTACCAAGAGACCCAGTACTTC. Its protein product is CASWGRKTRYQETQYF.

A few counts support this clonotype. The chain employs TRBV9 and TRBJ2-5, with D possibly matching TRBD1 (5 bases). V gave up 0 bases and J gave up 1 base, with 10 bases separating them. Germline loops: CDR1 SGDLS, CDR2 YYNGEE. The CDR3 length is 15 residues. The CDR3 sequence: CASSVGQGSQETQYF. Written as DNA, the CDR3 is TGTGCCAGCAGCGTAGGCCAGGGCTCCCAAGAGACCCAGTACTTC.

This clonotype was recorded a few times. The rearrangement joins TRBV4-1 to TRBJ2-7; TRBD1 is a possible D gene (8 bases). The CDR3 totals 17 residues. Trimming removed 3 bases from V and 4 bases from J, with 22 bases in between. Germline values: CDR1 MGHRA, CDR2 YSYEKL. The CDR3, as DNA: TGCGCCAGCAGCCAGGGGGGGGCCCAGACAGGGGAGTACGAGCAGTACTTC. It is translated as CASSQGGAQTGEYEQYF.

The chain joins TRBV2 to TRBJ2-7, with D maybe TRBD1 (6 bases). V lost 4 bases and J 6 bases, leaving 16 bases between the germline ends. Germline V lookup: CDR1 SNHLY, CDR2 FYNNEI. The CDR3 is 14 residues long. CDR3 bases: TGTGCCAGCAGTGGCCCAGGGGACCAGGGCGAGCAGTACTTC. It specifies CASSGPGDQGEQYF.

This rearrangement joins TRBV6-2 or TRBV6-3 to TRBJ2-7, with a tentative D call TRBD2 (6 bases). The ends were cut back, 2 bases at V and 3 bases at J, with 11 bases in the middle. Germline V gives CDR1 MNHEY, CDR2 SVGEGT. The CDR3 spans 14 residues. CDR3 protein: CASSYGSGVYEQYF. The CDR3 DNA reads as TGTGCCAGCAGTTACGGTTCGGGGGTCTACGAGCAGTACTTC.

This clonotype was seen repeatedly, ten times or more. This chain joins TRBV12-3 or TRBV12-4 and TRBJ2-3; tentatively, D is TRBD1 or TRBD2 (5 bases each). Trimming left V 1 base short and J 0 bases short, with 8 bases between. The CDR3 contains 15 residues. CDR3 amino acids: CASSLGGPSTDTQYF. In DNA, the CDR3 is TGTGCCAGCAGTTTAGGGGGACCTAGCACAGATACGCAGTATTTT.

This sequence joins TRBV3-1 and TRBJ2-7; TRBD1 or TRBD2 may be the D gene (6 bases each). Germline CDR1 reads LGHDT; CDR2 reads YNNKEL (reference sequence). Trimming removed 4 bases at V and 2 bases at J, with 18 bases between. The CDR3 totals 16 residues. The CDR3 is CASSLRVGGNAYEQYF. The CDR3 region has the DNA TGTGCCAGCAGCCTCCGCGTGGGGGGCAATGCCTACGAGCAGTACTTC.

As concerns this clonotype: A much bigger clone sits one base away, suggesting this may be a read error. The genes are TRBV5-1 and TRBJ2-1; D might be TRBD1 (6 bases). The CDR3 spans 15 residues. The germline CDR1 and CDR2 sequences are SGHRS and YFSETQ. The CDR3 here is CAGSLEQGKGNEQFF. The CDR3 DNA sequence: TGCGCCGGCAGCTTGGAACAGGGAAAGGGCAATGAGCAGTTCTTC.

This clonotype was seen a handful of times. The chain uses TRBV7-6 and TRBJ2-3; D is undetermined. The V end lost 0 bases, the J end lost 5 bases, and 12 bases lay between the germline ends. The germline CDR1 and CDR2 sequences are SGHVS and FNYEAQ. This CDR3 is built from 15 residues. CDR3 sequence (DNA): TGTGCCAGCAGCTTAGCGGCCCCGGTGGGAGATACGCAGTATTTT. This codes for CASSLAAPVGDTQYF.

The chain uses TRBV27 and TRBJ2-1; D is unclear. Trimming took off 4 bases at V and 0 bases at J, with 10 bases between the two ends. The CDR3 is 15 amino acids. Germline V gene data show CDR1 as MNHEY and CDR2 as SMNVEV (reference sequence). Here the CDR3 DNA reads TGTGCCAGCAGTTCTATCTTGAGCTCCTACAATGAGCAGTTCTTC. Its translation: CASSSILSSYNEQFF.

The V call is TRBV5-4, the J call TRBJ2-6; no definite D call. The germline gives CDR1 SGHNT, CDR2 YYREEE (reference sequence). The V end lost 5 bases, the J end lost 1 base, and 7 bases lay between the germline ends. The CDR3 loop spans 14 amino acids. For the CDR3, the DNA is TGTGCCAGCAGTTCGAAATCTGGGGCCAACGTCCTGACTTTC. This encodes CASSSKSGANVLTF.

This clonotype was recorded at least ten times. This chain links TRBV30 with TRBJ1-1; perhaps TRBD1 as D (6 bases). Germline V gene data show CDR1 as GTSNPN and CDR2 as SVGIG (reference sequence). CDR3 length: 14 residues. V lost 4 bases and J 4 bases, leaving 16 bases between the germline ends. CDR3 coding DNA: TGTGCCTGGAACCCCCAACAGGGTTTCACTGAAGCTTTCTTT. Amino acids: CAWNPQQGFTEAFF. The full variable domain, with the rest looked up from reference TRBV30 and TRBJ1-1, is SQTIHQWPATLVQPVGSPLSLECTVEGTSNPNLYWYRQAAGRGLQLLFYSVGIGQISSEVPQNLSASRPQDRQFILSSKKLLLSDSGFYLCAWNPQQGFTEAFFGQGTRLTVV.

This clonotype was seen at least ten times. This chain links TRBV12-3 or TRBV12-4 with TRBJ2-1; 12 nucleotides align to TRBD2. With 8 bases clipped from V and 7 bases from J, the junction kept 6 bases outside the gene matches. The CDR3 is made up of 14 amino acids. CDR3 bases: TGTGCCAGCCGAGCTAGCGGGAGGGGGAATGAGCAGTTCTTC. Protein: CASRASGRGNEQFF.